These 8 T cell receptor beta chains originate from one sample sequenced in a study of CD8 T cells in Susac syndrome (dated by TCRdb to between 2018 and 2021). Library creation used the immunoSEQ multiplex PCR assay. RNA was extracted using the RNeasy kit, and about 0.5 to 1 ug of the RNA was reverse transcribed with random hexamers. Through fastp at Q25 and MiXCR, TCRdb rebuilt clones from the public reads, retaining in-frame beta chains. CDR3 protein duplicates are merged, each entry listing the most common genes and DNA. This sample lists about 200,000 distinct CDR3 sequences; 91% were detected once. The top ten hold 0.085% to 0.1% of the sample. The sample consisted of CD4+ T cells from PBMCs. The receptors come from a human donor with Susac syndrome.

The chain combines TRBV18 with TRBJ2-7; 9 bases agree with TRBD1. J gave up 6 bases and V 0 bases, and 6 bases lay outside the gene matches. The CDR3 covers 15 residues. Looked up from germline, CDR1 is KGHSH and CDR2 is LQKENI. The chain's CDR3 is CASSPPSGQGFEQYF. The CDR3 DNA is TGTGCCAGCTCACCACCGTCGGGACAGGGATTCGAGCAGTACTTC. The whole variable domain, filled in from reference TRBV18 and TRBJ2-7, reads NAGVMQNPRHLVRRRGQEARLRCSPMKGHSHVYWYRQLPEEGLKFMVYLQKENIIDESGMPKERFSAEFPKEGPSILRIQQVVRGDSAAYFCASSPPSGQGFEQYFGPGTRLTVT.

The chain links TRBV5-4 to TRBJ2-7; D is unclear. The CDR3 runs 13 residues. V lost 4 bases to trimming and J lost 0 bases, with 8 bases between them. Germline V gene sequence: CDR1 SGHNT, CDR2 YYREEE (reference sequence). CDR3 in amino acids: CASSLPNSYEQYF. In DNA, the CDR3 is TGTGCCAGCAGCCTACCCAACTCCTACGAGCAGTACTTC.

The chain links TRBV6-1 to TRBJ1-1, with D perhaps TRBD1 (6 bases). The ends were cut back, 2 bases at V and 10 bases at J, with 14 bases in the middle. The CDR3 runs to 13 residues. The germline V gene has CDR1 MNHNS and CDR2 SASEGT. The CDR3 bases are TGTGCCAGCAGTGAAACAGGGAAAGGGGGAGCTTTCTTT. Protein: CASSETGKGGAFF.

The rearrangement joins TRBV4-1 to TRBJ2-2; D uncertain. Trimming pared 1 base from V and 3 bases from J, leaving 12 bases between. This CDR3 comprises 16 residues. Looked up from germline, CDR1 is MGHRA and CDR2 is YSYEKL. CDR3 DNA sequence: TGCGCCAGCAGCCAAGCCAACCTTGTGTACACCGGGGAGCTGTTTTTT. It encodes CASSQANLVYTGELFF.

The chain links TRBV12-3 or TRBV12-4 to TRBJ1-1, with D possibly TRBD1 on 6 matching bases. This CDR3 is 13 amino acids long. V gave up 3 bases and J gave up 4 bases, with 9 bases separating them. CDR3 residues: CASSFWGATEAFF. In nucleotides, the CDR3 is TGTGCCAGCAGTTTCTGGGGGGCCACTGAAGCTTTCTTT.

This clonotype showed up just once. V gene TRBV7-9 combines with J gene TRBJ2-7; D call uncertain. Between the trimmed V and J ends, which lost 4 bases and 0 bases, there was a span of 10 bases. This CDR3 comprises 14 residues. Germline loops: CDR1 SEHNR, CDR2 FQNEAQ (reference sequence). CDR3 region: CASSSRRSSYEQYF. The DNA for the CDR3 is TGTGCCAGCAGCTCCCGGCGAAGCTCCTACGAGCAGTACTTC.

The V and J genes are TRBV20-1 and TRBJ1-6, with D unresolved. The CDR3 runs 15 residues. The V end was cut by 5 bases, the J end by 0 bases, with 11 bases between. Germline V lookup: CDR1 DFQATT, CDR2 SNEGSKA (reference sequence). CDR3 residues: CSASVKSSYNSPLHF. CDR3 sequence (DNA): TGCAGTGCTTCTGTCAAGAGCTCCTATAATTCACCCCTCCACTTT.

V is TRBV28 and J is TRBJ1-2; 8 positions match TRBD1. Germline-derived CDR1 and CDR2 are MDHEN and SYDVKM. This CDR3 region has 13 residues. V lost 5 bases, J lost 6 bases, and 5 bases stayed unmatched. The CDR3 DNA is TGTGCCAGCAGTCAACGACAGGGGAATGGCTACACCTTC. Its translation: CASSQRQGNGYTF.